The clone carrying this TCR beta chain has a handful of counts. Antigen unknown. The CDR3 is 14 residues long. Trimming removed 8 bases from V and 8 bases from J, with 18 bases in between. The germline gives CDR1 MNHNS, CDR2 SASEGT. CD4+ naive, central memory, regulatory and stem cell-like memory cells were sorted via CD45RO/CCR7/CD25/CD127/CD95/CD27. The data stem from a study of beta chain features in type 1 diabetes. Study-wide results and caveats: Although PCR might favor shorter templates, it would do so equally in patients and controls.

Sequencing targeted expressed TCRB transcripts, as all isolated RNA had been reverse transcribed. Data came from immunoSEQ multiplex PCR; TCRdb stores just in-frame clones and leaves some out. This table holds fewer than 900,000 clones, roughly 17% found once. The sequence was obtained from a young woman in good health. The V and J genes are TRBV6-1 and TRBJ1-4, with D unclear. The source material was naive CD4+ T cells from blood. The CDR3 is CASASGGTGEKLFF. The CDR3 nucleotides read TGTGCCAGCGCTTCAGGAGGAACGGGAGAAAAACTGTTTTTT.